Only a few counts were recorded for the clone carrying this TCR beta chain. This sample is part of a study of T cells in Graves' hyperthyroidism and ophthalmopathy. With V trimmed by 8 bases and J by 5 bases, 11 bases remained unmatched. The CDR3 totals 15 residues. Germline-derived CDR1 and CDR2 are MNHNS and SASEGT. Authors of the study amplified TCR beta CDR3 regions from RNA transcripts. The HTBI primer set served for first-round RT-PCR of the TCR CDR3. Via MiXCR, TCRdb re-called the multiplex PCR reads, giving one row per CDR3 protein. The sample carries fewer than 650,000 distinct CDR3 sequences, 14% to 15% recorded once.

The material sequenced was blood. The source is a middle-aged woman with Graves' ophthalmopathy. The chain recombines TRBV6-1 with TRBJ2-5; 10 nucleotides align to TRBD2. The CDR3: CASLSGRAGSETQYF. CDR3 coding DNA: TGTGCCAGCTTGAGCGGGAGGGCCGGTAGCGAGACCCAGTACTTC.